The 26 T cell receptor beta chains below come from one sample, sequenced in a study of OX40 agonist ivuxolimab in advanced cancers. Clones were sequenced by immunoSEQ multiplex PCR, and TCRdb holds only the in-frame ones, with some missing. The sample comprises approximately 68,000 clones, 85% to 90% of which are singletons, and under 4.5% rests with the top ten. The sequenced sample was CD4+ or CD8+ T cells sorted from blood, obtained in a trial of the OX40 agonist ivuxolimab. The receptors come from an adult with an advanced solid tumor such as melanoma, head and neck, liver or kidney cancer.

The genes are TRBV15 and TRBJ1-1; TRBD1 is a possible D gene (5 bases). V was cut by 4 bases and J by 0 bases, with 6 bases left in between. The CDR3 sequence is 13 residues long. CDR1 and CDR2 (germline): LNHNV, YYDKDF (reference sequence). The CDR3 loop is CATSNRLNTEAFF. The CDR3 DNA reads as TGTGCCACCAGCAACAGGCTGAACACTGAAGCTTTCTTT.

The V call is TRBV29-1, the J call TRBJ1-1, with D unclear. CDR3 size: 12 residues. V lost 7 bases and J 3 bases, leaving 12 bases between the germline ends. Germline values: CDR1 SQVTM, CDR2 ANQGSEA. The CDR3 loop reads CSAGRGDTEAFF. In DNA, the CDR3 is TGCAGCGCCGGCCGGGGAGACACTGAAGCTTTCTTT. Drawing the rest from reference TRBV29-1 and TRBJ1-1, the complete variable domain is SAVISQKPSRDICQRGTSLTIQCQVDSQVTMMFWYRQQPGQSLTLIATANQGSEATYESGFVIDKFPISRPNLTFSTLTVSNMSPEDSSIYLCSAGRGDTEAFFGQGTRLTVV.

V usage is TRBV5-1 and J usage is TRBJ1-3, with 11 bases identical to TRBD1. CDR1 and CDR2 (germline): SGHRS, YFSETQ. This CDR3 has 16 amino acids. V dropped 4 bases and J dropped 6; count of bases not matched to a gene: 9. CDR3 sequence (DNA): TGCGCCAGCAGCGTAGCGCCGGGACAGGGGGAAAACACCATATATTTT. Translation: CASSVAPGQGENTIYF.

The chain uses TRBV21-1 and TRBJ1-5; the D call in the table, TRBD1, was not verified against the DNA. TRBV21-1 is marked as a pseudogene. The CDR3 totals 17 residues. The CDR3 loop is CAMGHTGRAYSNQPQHF. CDR3 bases: TGTGCCATGGGCCACACAGGCCGTGCCTATAGCAATCAGCCCCAGCATTTT.

This rearrangement joins TRBV6-6 to TRBJ2-7, with D perhaps assigned TRBD1 or TRBD2 (5 bases each). The V gene lost 4 bases and the J gene lost 4 bases, with 20 bases spanning the gap. From germline, CDR1 is MNHNY and CDR2 SVGAGI (reference sequence). This CDR3 is built from 16 residues. The CDR3 is CASSSTGTSYGYEQYF. The CDR3, as DNA: TGTGCCAGCAGTTCCACCGGGACCTCCTATGGGTACGAGCAGTACTTC.

The CDR3 loop is CASSLIRNEQFF. In DNA form, the CDR3 reads TGTGCCAGCAGTTTAATTCGGAATGAGCAGTTCTTC. J is TRBJ2-1 and V is TRBV28; no clear D. The CDR3 runs 12 residues. Germline-derived CDR1 and CDR2 are MDHEN and SYDVKM. V lost 2 bases and J lost 7, with 6 bases in between.

This clone was seen a few times. The chain employs TRBV6-5 and TRBJ1-5, with 9 bases aligning to TRBD1. The CDR3 consists of 15 residues. The V gene end was trimmed by 4 bases and the J gene end by 8 bases; junction bases not matched to a gene: 9. CDR1 is MNHEY, CDR2 SVGAGI, per germline. The CDR3 bases are TGTGCCAGCAGTTCAACCGGGACAGGGATTGAGCCCCAGCATTTT. Translated: CASSSTGTGIEPQHF.

This rearrangement joins TRBV9 to TRBJ2-3; 7 bases map to TRBD2. The CDR3 extends over 18 amino acids. V was pared by 4 bases and J by 4 bases, with 18 bases of the junction left unmatched. Germline values: CDR1 SGDLS, CDR2 YYNGEE. Here the CDR3 reads CASSPLSGAIGGADTQYF. CDR3 bases: TGTGCCAGCAGCCCCCTAAGCGGGGCCATAGGAGGGGCAGATACGCAGTATTTT.

The V and J genes are TRBV23-1 and TRBJ2-3; TRBD2 is a possible D gene (6 bases). TRBV23-1 is noted as an ORF with a role that remains uncertain. Trimming stripped 7 bases from V and 1 base from J, with 9 bases between. The CDR3 is 13 amino acids. CDR3 nucleotide sequence: TGCGCCAGCATAAGCGGGCGCACAGATACGCAGTATTTT. Translating gives CASISGRTDTQYF.

This clone has a single count. This chain uses TRBV5-1 with TRBJ2-3; D gene uncertain. CDR3 size: 13 residues. Germline V CDR1 and CDR2: SGHRS, YFSETQ. The ends were cut back, 5 bases at V and 0 bases at J, with 7 bases in the middle. Here the CDR3 reads CASRSDSTDTQYF. The CDR3 coding sequence is TGCGCCAGCAGATCTGACAGCACAGATACGCAGTATTTT.

The genes are TRBV18 and TRBJ2-1; D ambiguous. The CDR3 consists of 13 residues. From germline, CDR1 is KGHSH and CDR2 LQKENI. Trimming pared 3 bases from V and 6 bases from J, leaving 9 bases between. CDR3 coding DNA: TGTGCCAGCTCACCGGCTGGCCTCAATGAGCAGTTCTTC. Its protein product is CASSPAGLNEQFF.

Comment on this clone: The same CDR3 is also encoded by other DNA sequences in this sample. The V and J genes are TRBV5-1 and TRBJ2-7, with 7 positions matching TRBD1. CDR3 size: 12 residues. The V gene's germline CDR1 is SGHRS and CDR2 YFSETQ. Trimming cost V 4 bases and J 5 bases; bases outside gene matches: 3. The chain's CDR3 is CASSLDRDEQYF. CDR3 nucleotide sequence: TGCGCCAGCAGCCTAGACAGGGACGAGCAGTACTTC.

The chain has TRBV5-1 and TRBJ2-5; 13 positions match TRBD2. Trimming took 5 bases from V and 5 from J; bases not matched to a gene: 3. The CDR3 totals 14 residues. The germline gives CDR1 SGHRS, CDR2 YFSETQ. DNA of the CDR3: TGCGCCAGCAGGACTAGCGGGGGGACGGAGACCCAGTACTTC. As protein: CASRTSGGTETQYF.

This chain links TRBV4-2 with TRBJ2-5, with TRBD1 identical over 8 bases. V was clipped by 3 bases and J by 0 bases; unmatched bases: 0. Germline V gene sequence: CDR1 LGHNA, CDR2 YNFKEQ. This CDR3 region has 14 residues. The CDR3 nucleotides are TGTGCCAGCAGCCAGGACAGGGACCAAGAGACCCAGTACTTC. Protein sequence: CASSQDRDQETQYF.

This clone was picked up a small number of times. V gene TRBV19 combines with J gene TRBJ1-1; perhaps TRBD1 as D (6 bases). Germline V gene sequence: CDR1 LNHDA, CDR2 SQIVND (reference sequence). Trimming took 5 bases from V and 1 from J, leaving 11 bases between them. The CDR3 has 14 amino acids. CDR3 amino acids: CASSPQTGNTEAFF. In DNA, the CDR3 is TGTGCCAGTAGTCCTCAGACAGGGAACACTGAAGCTTTCTTT.

The chain couples TRBV5-8 to TRBJ2-1; TRBD2 matches 8 bases. V dropped 0 bases and J dropped 8; count of bases not matched to a gene: 13. CDR1 and CDR2 (germline): SGHTS, YDEGEE. The CDR3 totals 17 residues. In DNA, the CDR3 is TGTGCCAGCAGCTTGGCCCCCGTGGTAGCGGGAACCGATGAGCAGTTCTTC. This codes for CASSLAPVVAGTDEQFF.

J is TRBJ2-2 and V is TRBV28; 15 bases map to TRBD2. CDR3 length: 19 residues. V lost 5 bases, J lost 4 bases, and 11 bases stayed unmatched. Looked up from germline, CDR1 is MDHEN and CDR2 is SYDVKM. The CDR3 spells CASSAPGLAGGRGTGELFF. The CDR3 DNA sequence: TGTGCCAGCAGTGCTCCGGGACTAGCGGGGGGCCGGGGCACCGGGGAGCTGTTTTTT.

V and J are TRBV2 and TRBJ2-3; 7 bases are shared with TRBD1. There are 15 residues in the CDR3. V dropped 7 bases and J dropped 0; count of bases not matched to a gene: 7. From germline, CDR1 is SNHLY and CDR2 FYNNEI. The CDR3 nucleotides read TGTGCCAGCACCGCCGGGACAGCTAGCACAGATACGCAGTATTTT. It is translated as CASTAGTASTDTQYF.

This chain joins TRBV19 and TRBJ1-3; D perhaps matches TRBD1 (5 bases). The germline gives CDR1 LNHDA, CDR2 SQIVND (reference sequence). Trimming left V 5 bases short and J 4 bases short, with 15 bases between. The CDR3 runs to 15 residues. The CDR3 DNA follows: TGTGCCAGTAGTCTCACCGGAGGGGAAGGAAACACCATATATTTT. Translated, it gives CASSLTGGEGNTIYF. Based on the CDR3 plus reference TRBV19 and TRBJ1-3, the full variable domain is DGGITQSPKYLFRKEGQNVTLSCEQNLNHDAMYWYRQDPGQGLRLIYYSQIVNDFQKGDIAEGYSVSREKKESFPLTVTSAQKNPTAFYLCASSLTGGEGNTIYFGEGSWLTVV.

The sample holds one count of this clone. CDR3: CASSLWTRETQYF. CDR3 bases: TGTGCCAGCAGCCTGTGGACTAGGGAGACCCAGTACTTC. This rearrangement joins TRBV14 to TRBJ2-5, with TRBD2 identical over 7 bases. V was clipped by 4 bases and J by 5 bases; unmatched bases: 4. Germline loops: CDR1 SGHDN, CDR2 FVKESK. The CDR3 is 13 residues long.

J is TRBJ1-6 and V is TRBV28, with D perhaps matching TRBD1 (5 bases). Germline CDR1 is MDHEN and CDR2 is SYDVKM. The CDR3 loop spans 17 amino acids. V was cut by 3 bases and J by 5 bases, with 17 bases left in between. In DNA form, the CDR3 reads TGTGCCAGCAGTTTCGGGACCCTGGCAGCTAATAATTCACCCCTCCACTTT. Protein product: CASSFGTLAANNSPLHF.

The chain links TRBV28 to TRBJ1-6; no firm D call. The germline gives CDR1 MDHEN, CDR2 SYDVKM. Trimming took off 6 bases at V and 6 bases at J, with 9 bases between the two ends. The CDR3 is 13 residues long. The CDR3 nucleotides are TGTGCCAGCAGCGGAGTGGGTAATTCACCCCTCCACTTT. Its translation is CASSGVGNSPLHF.

The chain employs TRBV28 and TRBJ2-3; 11 bases align to TRBD2. The CDR3 has 18 amino acids. Germline assignment: CDR1 MDHEN and CDR2 SYDVKM. V lost 2 bases to trimming and J lost 6 bases; unmatched junction nucleotides: 13. The CDR3 coding sequence is TGTGCCAGCAGTTTACAGCCCGGACTAGCGGGTGGGGGGGATACGCAGTATTTT. Protein sequence: CASSLQPGLAGGGDTQYF.

The rearrangement joins TRBV5-4 to TRBJ2-5; D may be TRBD1 or TRBD2 (5 bases each). This CDR3 contains 13 residues. Germline V gene data show CDR1 as SGHNT and CDR2 as YYREEE (reference sequence). Trimming pared 0 bases from V and 5 bases from J, leaving 8 bases between. CDR3 in DNA: TGTGCCAGCAGCTTGGAGTGGGGGGAGACCCAGTACTTC. As protein: CASSLEWGETQYF.

The chain recombines TRBV6-4 with TRBJ2-1; 11 bases are shared with TRBD2. V was clipped by 5 bases and J by 4 bases; unmatched bases: 4. This CDR3 has 15 amino acids. CDR1 MRHNA and CDR2 SNTAGT come from the germline V gene. The CDR3 region is CASSRSGGVYNEQFF. In DNA, the CDR3 is TGTGCCAGCAGTCGTAGCGGGGGGGTTTACAATGAGCAGTTCTTC.

This clone was observed once. The chain links TRBV19 to TRBJ2-3; TRBD2 matches 8 bases. This CDR3 region has 16 residues. Germline trimming cut 2 bases from V and 5 bases from J; bases unmatched to any gene: 9. Germline V CDR1 and CDR2: LNHDA, SQIVND (reference sequence). CDR3: CASSISTGGAGDTQYF. The DNA of the CDR3 is TGTGCCAGTAGTATATCCACCGGGGGGGCGGGAGATACGCAGTATTTT.